The 18 T cell receptor beta chains presented below share a single source sample, sequenced in a study of chemoradiotherapy in HPV16-positive cancers. TCRdb keeps only in-frame clones here, not all; method: immunoSEQ multiplex PCR. The sample gives approximately 7,700 clones, about 88% of which show up once; approximately 3.5% is in the top ten. The sequencing here drew on tumor tissue, taken from a patient who underwent chemoradiotherapy. The receptors here all came from a human donor with HPV-associated anogenital cancer.

This clone appeared once. The chain is built from TRBV30 and TRBJ2-7; TRBD1 agrees at 10 bases. J gave up 6 bases and V 6 bases, and 8 bases lay outside the gene matches. This CDR3 contains 13 residues. The germline V gene has CDR1 GTSNPN and CDR2 SVGIG (reference sequence). As DNA, the CDR3 is TGTGCCTGTCTCCGGGACAGGGGATCCGAGCAGTACTTC. It is translated as CACLRDRGSEQYF.

The chain has TRBV10-3 and TRBJ1-1; no clear D. Trimming removed 10 bases at V and 4 bases at J, with 16 bases between. This CDR3 comprises 13 residues. Germline V gene sequence: CDR1 ENHRY, CDR2 SYGVKD. The CDR3, as DNA: TGTGCCAGCAGGACGTTCGGGGTCACTGAAGCTTTCTTT. Translation gives CASRTFGVTEAFF.

The gene calls are TRBV4-2 and TRBJ1-2, with 10 bases matching TRBD1. V was clipped by 0 bases and J by 3 bases; unmatched bases: 7. CDR1 LGHNA and CDR2 YNFKEQ come from the germline V gene. This CDR3 has 17 amino acids. The DNA for the CDR3 is TGTGCCAGCAGCCAAGATAGTGGGACAGGGGAGGACTATGGCTACACCTTC. This encodes CASSQDSGTGEDYGYTF.

This sequence joins TRBV10-3 and TRBJ1-1; TRBD1 matches 8 bases. Germline V gene lookup returns CDR1 ENHRY and CDR2 SYGVKD. CDR3 length equals 16 residues. J lost 6 bases, V lost 0 bases, and 9 bases had no gene match. This CDR3 reads CAISESQGADSPEAFF. The CDR3 nucleotides read TGTGCCATCAGTGAGTCGCAGGGGGCGGATTCCCCTGAAGCTTTCTTT.

V usage is TRBV7-3 and J usage is TRBJ2-2, with 7 bases fitting TRBD1. CDR3 length: 15 amino acids. V shed 6 bases and J 3 bases; nucleotides not matched to a gene: 7. From germline, CDR1 is SGHTA and CDR2 FQGTGA. The CDR3 region has the DNA TGTGCCAGCAGACAGGGACAGAGCCACACCGGGGAGCTGTTTTTT. Translated: CASRQGQSHTGELFF.

The chain recombines TRBV19 with TRBJ1-2; 12 nucleotides align to TRBD1. The germline V gene encodes CDR1 LNHDA and CDR2 SQIVND (reference sequence). J was trimmed by 8 bases and V by 3 bases; bases with no gene match: 4. The CDR3 loop spans 14 amino acids. CDR3 DNA: TGTGCCAGTAGTATGGGACAGGGGGCGAGAGGCTACACCTTC. Translated, it gives CASSMGQGARGYTF.

This clone is categorized as medium-sized. V is TRBV30 and J is TRBJ2-7; 7 nucleotides align to TRBD1. Trimming cost V 2 bases and J 3 bases; bases outside gene matches: 4. The CDR3 contains 13 residues. Germline V gene lookup returns CDR1 GTSNPN and CDR2 SVGIG (reference sequence). The CDR3 DNA sequence: TGTGCCTGGAGTAAGAGGGACAGCTACGAGCAGTACTTC. Encoded protein: CAWSKRDSYEQYF.

J is TRBJ2-2 and V is TRBV27; D is uncertain. The CDR3 consists of 14 residues. Germline V gives CDR1 MNHEY, CDR2 SMNVEV (reference sequence). V was pared by 2 bases and J by 4 bases, with 8 bases between. This CDR3 is CASSLPSLTGELFF. CDR3 nucleotides: TGTGCCAGCAGTTTACCCTCCCTCACCGGGGAGCTGTTTTTT.

The CDR3 coding sequence is TGCAGCGTTCTAGGGGGCCAAAGGACAGATACGCAGTATTTT. Its translation is CSVLGGQRTDTQYF. The chain couples TRBV29-1 to TRBJ2-3; the match to TRBD1 covers 7 bases. The V gene end was trimmed by 5 bases and the J gene end by 3 bases; junction bases not matched to a gene: 8. Germline V CDR1 and CDR2: SQVTM, ANQGSEA. The CDR3 is 14 amino acids.

The gene calls are TRBV6-6 and TRBJ1-1; no clear D gene. This CDR3 comprises 12 residues. Trimming took 5 bases from V and 4 from J, leaving 8 bases between them. In germline, CDR1 is MNHNY, CDR2 SVGAGI (reference sequence). The CDR3 here is CASSPGGTEAFF. The CDR3 DNA sequence: TGTGCCAGCAGTCCAGGAGGCACTGAAGCTTTCTTT.

This clone was recorded only once. The rearrangement joins TRBV27 to TRBJ2-6; D remains ambiguous. There are 15 residues in the CDR3. CDR1 is MNHEY and CDR2 is SMNVEV in the germline V gene (reference sequence). V dropped 5 bases and J dropped 2 bases, with 10 bases sitting between them. The CDR3: CASSPQVTGANVLTF. The CDR3 DNA is TGTGCCAGCAGTCCCCAGGTTACTGGGGCCAACGTCCTGACTTTC.

This clone was detected a few times. The genes are TRBV4-1 and TRBJ1-1; the D is unclear. Germline V lookup: CDR1 MGHRA, CDR2 YSYEKL. V lost 0 bases to trimming and J lost 1 base, with 6 bases between them. This CDR3 region has 14 residues. The CDR3 nucleotides read TGCGCCAGCAGCCAAGATGGGCGGAACACTGAAGCTTTCTTT. Translation: CASSQDGRNTEAFF.

J is TRBJ2-3 and V is TRBV29-1; possible D gene TRBD2, 7 bases. This CDR3 has 17 amino acids. Looked up from germline, CDR1 is SQVTM and CDR2 is ANQGSEA. The germline V and J ends were trimmed by 2 bases and 6 bases, with 24 bases remaining between them. CDR3 bases: TGCAGCGTTGAATTCCCTGGGGGGGCCTCAAGGGGGGATACGCAGTATTTT. It specifies CSVEFPGGASRGDTQYF.

The V call is TRBV6-1, the J call TRBJ2-3; D is undetermined. V gave up 0 bases and J gave up 3 bases, with 10 bases separating them. The CDR3 spans 15 residues. The germline V gene has CDR1 MNHNS and CDR2 SASEGT. The CDR3 DNA follows: TGTGCCAGCAGTGAAGCGCTTCACGGTACAGATACGCAGTATTTT. As protein: CASSEALHGTDTQYF.

The V gene is TRBV28, the J gene TRBJ1-1; D is unresolved. This CDR3 spans 15 amino acids. Looked up from germline, CDR1 is MDHEN and CDR2 is SYDVKM. Deletions cut 2 bases from V and 4 bases from J, with 14 bases between. The CDR3 protein is CASSLVHQPATEAFF. As DNA, the CDR3 is TGTGCCAGCAGTTTAGTCCATCAACCCGCCACTGAAGCTTTCTTT.

The sample holds one count of this clone. The chain couples TRBV19 to TRBJ2-2; tentative D call: TRBD1 (6 bases). V lost 9 bases to trimming and J lost 7 bases, with 12 bases between them. The CDR3 has 12 residues. The germline V gene encodes CDR1 LNHDA and CDR2 SQIVND (reference sequence). In nucleotides, the CDR3 is TGTGCCAGCAGGTGGGGGCACGGGGAGCTGTTTTTT. Its protein is CASRWGHGELFF.

This clone turned up a few times. This chain uses TRBV7-3 with TRBJ2-7; a possible D gene is TRBD2 (6 bases). V dropped 2 bases and J dropped 7 bases, with 12 bases sitting between them. The CDR3 contains 13 residues. Germline loops: CDR1 SGHTA, CDR2 FQGTGA. The CDR3 region has the DNA TGTGCCAGCAGCTTAGGAGGGTGGGAGGAGCAGTACTTC. As protein: CASSLGGWEEQYF.

This clone was recorded only once. The gene calls are TRBV19 and TRBJ2-2, with D unclear. This CDR3 has 16 amino acids. V gave up 5 bases and J gave up 3 bases, with 16 bases separating them. Per the germline V gene, CDR1 is LNHDA and CDR2 is SQIVND (reference sequence). CDR3 in amino acids: CASSPRSPPHTGELFF. CDR3 bases: TGTGCCAGTAGTCCCCGGTCCCCTCCGCACACCGGGGAGCTGTTTTTT.